Below, one T cell receptor (beta chain) is given with its context. CDR3 size: 13 residues. V dropped 3 bases and J dropped 7 bases, with 13 bases sitting between them. Germline CDR1 reads MDHEN; CDR2 reads SYDVKM. The data belong to a study of blood T cell repertoires in COVID-19. Libraries were prepared by immunoSEQ multiplex PCR; TCRdb keeps only in-frame clonotypes and omits some of them. Among 200,000 to 250,000 clones listed, more than 70% were seen once. The origin of this receptor is a woman aged 25 to 39 with COVID-19, enrolled during active disease. The specimen was peripheral blood. This sequence joins TRBV28 and TRBJ2-7; a possible D gene is TRBD2 (6 bases). In DNA form, the CDR3 reads TGTGCCAGCAGTTTTTTAGGAGGGAGAGAGCAGTACTTC. Translation: CASSFLGGREQYF. Full variable domain (outside the CDR3, taken from reference TRBV28 and TRBJ2-7): DVKVTQSSRYLVKRTGEKVFLECVQDMDHENMFWYRQDPGLGLRLIYFSYDVKMKEKGDIPEGYSVSREKKERFSLILESASTNQTSMYLCASSFLGGREQYFGPGTRLTVT.